Listed here is a single TCR beta chain. The sample belongs to a study of CDR3 diversity in severe acne. TCRdb reanalysed the PCR reads using MiXCR and keeps one entry per CDR3 protein. The sample shows 89,000 or so distinct CDR3 sequences, about half of them seen only once. Germline V gene data show CDR1 as DFQATT and CDR2 as SNEGSKA (reference sequence). The length of the CDR3 is 11 residues. V was pared by 3 bases and J by 3 bases, with 6 bases between. The chain recombines TRBV20-1 with TRBJ2-7; D might be TRBD1 (5 bases). Sequencing input: blood. This receptor was obtained from a male donor in good health, serving as a control. The CDR3 is CSASRGYEQYF. The CDR3 nucleotides read TGCAGTGCTAGTAGGGGCTACGAGCAGTACTTC.